The 7 T cell receptor beta chains reported below all come from one sample, sequenced in a study of OX40 agonist ivuxolimab in advanced cancers. Sequenced by immunoSEQ multiplex PCR; TCRdb stores in-frame clones only, minus some. Among roughly 20,000 clones listed, 70% to 90% were seen once. Sequences were derived from CD4+ or CD8+ T cells sorted from blood, sampled in a trial of the OX40 agonist ivuxolimab. These TCRs come from an adult with an advanced solid tumor such as melanoma, head and neck, liver or kidney cancer.

V and J are TRBV5-5 and TRBJ2-7, with a tentative D call TRBD1 (6 bases). Trimming stripped 2 bases from V and 3 bases from J, with 12 bases between. Germline lookup yields CDR1 SGHKS and CDR2 YYEKEE (reference sequence). The CDR3 spans 14 residues. The CDR3 sequence: CASSFRDTGYEQYF. The CDR3 bases are TGTGCCAGCAGCTTCCGGGACACTGGCTACGAGCAGTACTTC. Full variable domain (remainder filled in from reference TRBV5-5 and TRBJ2-7): DAGVTQSPTHLIKTRGQQVTLRCSPISGHKSVSWYQQVLGQGPQFIFQYYEKEERGRGNFPDRFSARQFPNYSSELNVNALLLGDSALYLCASSFRDTGYEQYFGPGTRLTVT.

The chain recombines TRBV29-1 with TRBJ1-2; tentative D call: TRBD1 (6 bases). The length of the CDR3 is 11 residues. CDR1 and CDR2 (germline): SQVTM, ANQGSEA. Trimming took 7 bases from V and 4 from J, leaving 10 bases between them. DNA for the CDR3: TGCAGCGCCGAGGGGGTCTATGGCTACACCTTC. Encoded protein: CSAEGVYGYTF.

This chain connects TRBV11-1 to TRBJ2-7, with 8 bases lining up with TRBD1. Germline lookup yields CDR1 SGHAT and CDR2 FQDESV (reference sequence). The CDR3 is 14 amino acids. V shed 4 bases, J shed 4 bases, and the junction held 6 bases outside the gene matches. The CDR3 protein is CASSSGTGNYEQYF. The CDR3 region has the DNA TGTGCCAGCAGCTCCGGGACAGGTAATTACGAGCAGTACTTC.

The chain joins TRBV4-1 to TRBJ2-7, with D maybe TRBD1 (6 bases). The CDR3 has 12 amino acids. Trimming removed 3 bases from V and 7 bases from J, with 10 bases in between. In germline, CDR1 is MGHRA, CDR2 YSYEKL. The CDR3 coding sequence is TGCGCCAGCAGCCACATTACAGGGGAGCAGTACTTC. As protein: CASSHITGEQYF.

J is TRBJ1-1 and V is TRBV21-1. TRBV21-1 is labeled a pseudogene. The CDR3 has 14 residues. The CDR3 nucleotides are TGTGCCAGCACCCAAAGGGGGGTAGGGACTGAAGCTTTCTTT. This sequence encodes CASTQRGVGTEAFF.

The chain carries TRBV18 and TRBJ2-5; possible D gene TRBD1, 6 bases. V lost 3 bases and J 2 bases, leaving 7 bases between the germline ends. The germline V gene has CDR1 KGHSH and CDR2 LQKENI. The CDR3 extends over 13 amino acids. CDR3 sequence: CASSPQGQETQYF. The CDR3 coding sequence is TGTGCCAGCTCACCTCAGGGGCAAGAGACCCAGTACTTC. Using reference TRBV18 and TRBJ2-5 for the parts outside the CDR3, the full variable domain is NAGVMQNPRHLVRRRGQEARLRCSPMKGHSHVYWYRQLPEEGLKFMVYLQKENIIDESGMPKERFSAEFPKEGPSILRIQQVVRGDSAAYFCASSPQGQETQYFGPGTRLLVL.

The gene calls are TRBV15 and TRBJ2-5; tentatively, D is TRBD2 (5 bases). The CDR3 runs to 14 residues. Germline values: CDR1 LNHNV, CDR2 YYDKDF (reference sequence). V lost 4 bases and J 2 bases, leaving 11 bases between the germline ends. CDR3 sequence (DNA): TGTGCCACCAGCACCGAGGACTCACAAGAGACCCAGTACTTC. It is translated as CATSTEDSQETQYF.